The T cell receptor beta chain described here comes from a study of T cell repertoires in cytomegalovirus infection. The overall study: Indicated by public TCR beta signatures were CMV infection and matching HLA type. Notes on the study in general: HLA-C-restricted, CMV-specific TCR beta clonotypes were dominant ex vivo. Frequencies of public TCR beta families were cumulated, and this identified carriers of CMV plus the relevant HLA.

This CDR3 has 14 amino acids. The V end was cut by 7 bases, the J end by 3 bases, with 13 bases between. The germline gives CDR1 SNHLY, CDR2 FYNNEI. Via MiXCR, TCRdb re-called the reads, giving one row per CDR3 protein. The sample includes approximately 200,000 distinct CDR3 sequences, approximately 30% of them seen just once. Points on this clonotype: No antigen is known for it. This could be a read error, since a much larger clone is one nucleotide away.

The sequence derives from a human donor in good health (CMV status not recorded). Some clones in this sample may be carry-over from other donors' samples. J is TRBJ1-3 and V is TRBV2; D call uncertain. Sequencing input: PBMCs. The CDR3 sequence: CASTLLFFGNTIYF. For the CDR3, the DNA is TGTGCCAGCACTCTACTCTTTTTTGGAAACACCATATATTTT.